What follows are 21 T cell receptor beta chains derived from one specimen sequenced in a study of T cell responses to AZD1222 COVID-19 vaccine. The repertoire was sequenced with immunoSEQ multiplex PCR; TCRdb's copy has only in-frame clones and lacks some. The data hold some 98,000 clones, with around nine tenths observed a single time. Material: peripheral blood, obtained on day 0 of AZD1222 vaccination. The receptors were gathered from an adult in good health.

This clone was recorded once. The chain uses TRBV19 and TRBJ2-4, with TRBD1 identical over 7 bases. CDR1 and CDR2 from the germline V gene are LNHDA and SQIVND (reference sequence). The CDR3 runs 15 residues. The J segment lost 0 bases and the V segment lost 7 bases, leaving 6 bases of the junction unmatched. The CDR3 DNA is TGTGCCAGTACTCCGGACAGGATAGCCAAAAACATTCAGTACTTC. It is translated as CASTPDRIAKNIQYF.

This clone has only a few counts. V and J are TRBV7-2 and TRBJ2-7; 7 nucleotides line up with TRBD2. The CDR3 runs to 14 residues. With 3 bases clipped from V and 2 bases from J, the junction kept 4 bases outside the gene matches. CDR1 is SGHTA and CDR2 is FQGNSA in the germline V gene. The CDR3 region is CASSLSGEAYEQYF. In nucleotides, the CDR3 is TGTGCCAGCAGCTTGAGCGGGGAAGCCTACGAGCAGTACTTC.

The CDR3 protein is CSVEGQNTEAFF. In DNA, the CDR3 is TGCAGCGTTGAAGGTCAGAACACTGAAGCTTTCTTT. The chain joins TRBV29-1 to TRBJ1-1; unclear D gene. Trimming removed 1 base at V and 1 base at J, with 4 bases between. Germline V gene data show CDR1 as SQVTM and CDR2 as ANQGSEA. This CDR3 has 12 amino acids.

The chain employs TRBV6-2 or TRBV6-3 and TRBJ1-1; possibly TRBD1 for D (6 bases). Per the germline V gene, CDR1 is MNHEY and CDR2 is SVGEGT. The V and J ends lost 5 bases and 6 bases respectively, with 16 bases between them. The CDR3 spans 14 residues. The CDR3 nucleotides are TGTGCCAGCAGTGTCGCAGGGGTTACCGCTGAAGCTTTCTTT. Translating it yields CASSVAGVTAEAFF.

This clone appeared once. The rearrangement uses TRBV5-1 and TRBJ2-7, with D perhaps assigned TRBD1 or TRBD2 (5 bases each). The germline V and J ends were trimmed by 1 base and 3 bases, with 14 bases remaining between them. CDR3 length: 15 amino acids. Germline V gene lookup returns CDR1 SGHRS and CDR2 YFSETQ. CDR3 residues: CASSLSGTAIYEQYF. For the CDR3, the DNA is TGCGCCAGCAGCTTGAGTGGGACGGCGATCTACGAGCAGTACTTC.

The gene calls are TRBV25-1 and TRBJ1-1; perhaps TRBD1 as D (5 bases). The CDR3 loop spans 15 amino acids. The germline V gene encodes CDR1 MGHDK and CDR2 SYGVNS. V was pared by 5 bases and J by 2 bases, with 15 bases between. The CDR3 region is CASSTAQGTNTEAFF. The CDR3 DNA reads as TGTGCCAGCAGTACCGCCCAAGGGACCAACACTGAAGCTTTCTTT.

This chain uses TRBV7-9 with TRBJ1-1; 12 bases are shared with TRBD1. V lost 5 bases to trimming and J lost 3 bases; unmatched junction nucleotides: 16. Germline CDR1 reads SEHNR; CDR2 reads FQNEAQ (reference sequence). The CDR3 is 19 amino acids. The CDR3 loop is CASSHPVRDRGRGYTEAFF. CDR3 nucleotides: TGTGCCAGCAGCCACCCGGTCCGGGACAGGGGGCGCGGGTACACTGAAGCTTTCTTT.

The CDR3 sequence is CASSIRHSSYEQYF. The CDR3 bases are TGTGCCAGTAGTATCCGACATAGCTCCTACGAGCAGTACTTC. The chain combines TRBV19 with TRBJ2-7; D uncertain. Trimming stripped 3 bases from V and 0 bases from J, with 9 bases between. CDR3 length equals 14 residues. CDR1 and CDR2 from the germline V gene are LNHDA and SQIVND (reference sequence). The full variable domain, in which reference TRBV19 and TRBJ2-7 provide the parts outside the CDR3, is DGGITQSPKYLFRKEGQNVTLSCEQNLNHDAMYWYRQDPGQGLRLIYYSQIVNDFQKGDIAEGYSVSREKKESFPLTVTSAQKNPTAFYLCASSIRHSSYEQYFGPGTRLTVT.

The chain joins TRBV19 to TRBJ1-5; D perhaps matches TRBD1 (5 bases). Deletions cut 5 bases from V and 6 bases from J, with 11 bases between. From germline, CDR1 is LNHDA and CDR2 SQIVND (reference sequence). This CDR3 region has 13 residues. The CDR3 DNA reads as TGTGCCAGTAGTGTGCAGGGTGGTCAGCCCCAGCATTTT. Residues: CASSVQGGQPQHF.

V and J are TRBV9 and TRBJ1-3; no clear D gene. CDR1 is SGDLS, CDR2 YYNGEE, per germline. The length of the CDR3 is 17 residues. V was pared by 0 bases and J by 0 bases, with 13 bases between. The CDR3 spells CASSVAADWYSGNTIYF. Written as DNA, the CDR3 is TGTGCCAGCAGCGTAGCAGCTGACTGGTACTCTGGAAACACCATATATTTT. Supplemented by reference TRBV9 and TRBJ1-3, the full variable domain reads DSGVTQTPKHLITATGQRVTLRCSPRSGDLSVYWYQQSLDQGLQFLIQYYNGEERAKGNILERFSAQQFPDLHSELNLSSLELGDSALYFCASSVAADWYSGNTIYFGEGSWLTVV.

The V and J genes are TRBV29-1 and TRBJ1-2; D is uncertain. Germline CDR1 reads SQVTM; CDR2 reads ANQGSEA. This CDR3 spans 13 amino acids. The germline V and J ends were trimmed by 8 bases and 0 bases, with 13 bases remaining between them. The CDR3 protein is CSCRGESNYGYTF. In nucleotides, the CDR3 is TGCAGCTGTCGGGGAGAATCTAACTATGGCTACACCTTC.

The chain recombines TRBV6-5 with TRBJ2-5, with 7 bases identical to TRBD1. The CDR3 has 14 residues. The V and J ends lost 5 bases and 5 bases, in that order; junction bases with no gene match: 8. Germline CDR1 is MNHEY and CDR2 is SVGAGI. CDR3 DNA sequence: TGTGCCAGCAGTAGGGACAGCTCAGGGGAGACCCAGTACTTC. It codes for CASSRDSSGETQYF.

The V call is TRBV10-1, the J call TRBJ2-3; 9 nucleotides line up with TRBD1. Germline V gene sequence: CDR1 WNHNN, CDR2 SYGVQD (reference sequence). The CDR3 contains 18 residues. Trimming took 1 base from V and 5 from J; bases not matched to a gene: 13. The CDR3 sequence is CASSECRDRVPGKDTQYF. Written as DNA, the CDR3 is TGCGCCAGCAGTGAGTGCCGGGACAGGGTCCCCGGGAAAGATACGCAGTATTTT.

The J gene is TRBJ2-7, the V gene TRBV18; D is ambiguous. The germline V and J ends were trimmed by 3 bases and 5 bases, with 8 bases remaining between them. This CDR3 has 12 amino acids. Per the germline V gene, CDR1 is KGHSH and CDR2 is LQKENI. CDR3 residues: CASSPTGNEQYF. For the CDR3, the DNA is TGTGCCAGCTCACCGACTGGAAACGAGCAGTACTTC.

This rearrangement joins TRBV5-1 to TRBJ2-1, with D maybe TRBD2 (6 bases). The CDR3 spans 16 residues. The ends were cut back, 3 bases at V and 0 bases at J, with 13 bases in the middle. The germline CDR1 and CDR2 sequences are SGHRS and YFSETQ. For the CDR3, the DNA is TGCGCCAGCAGCTCCGGCCGGGGGAGCTCCTACAATGAGCAGTTCTTC. Translation gives CASSSGRGSSYNEQFF.

This clone was seen once. The chain uses TRBV7-9 and TRBJ1-1; D might be TRBD1 (6 bases). CDR1 is SEHNR, CDR2 FQNEAQ, per germline (reference sequence). The V end lost 5 bases, the J end lost 5 bases, and 12 bases lay between the germline ends. The CDR3 spans 13 residues. The DNA for the CDR3 is TGTGCCAGCAGCCCGTCAGGGGAAACTGAAGCTTTCTTT. Its protein is CASSPSGETEAFF.

V gene TRBV10-3 combines with J gene TRBJ1-1, with D maybe TRBD1 (6 bases). This CDR3 contains 14 residues. The germline V gene encodes CDR1 ENHRY and CDR2 SYGVKD. The V and J ends lost 2 bases and 10 bases respectively, with 17 bases between them. DNA of the CDR3: TGTGCCATCAGTGAGGTAGAGGGGGGCGCGGTAGCTTTCTTT. Its translation is CAISEVEGGAVAFF.

There are a few counts of this clone. The chain has TRBV19 and TRBJ2-5, with D perhaps matching TRBD1 (5 bases). The CDR3 is 12 residues long. Germline V gives CDR1 LNHDA, CDR2 SQIVND (reference sequence). V lost 0 bases and J lost 10, with 9 bases in between. CDR3 in amino acids: CASSIDYRYQYF. DNA for the CDR3: TGTGCCAGTAGTATAGACTACAGGTACCAGTACTTC.

CDR3 DNA: TGTGCCACCAGCCAGGGGACGAGCAATCAGCCCCAGCATTTT. It specifies CATSQGTSNQPQHF. This chain connects TRBV15 to TRBJ1-5; a weak D match, TRBD1 (6 bases). Germline-derived CDR1 and CDR2 are LNHNV and YYDKDF (reference sequence). The CDR3 contains 14 residues. The germline V and J ends were trimmed by 5 bases and 1 base, with 9 bases remaining between them.

This chain links TRBV19 with TRBJ2-2; no firm D call. The CDR3 consists of 14 residues. Trimming removed 7 bases at V and 7 bases at J, with 16 bases between. Germline V gene data show CDR1 as LNHDA and CDR2 as SQIVND (reference sequence). The CDR3 sequence is CASNPGPTGGELFF. CDR3 nucleotide sequence: TGTGCCAGTAACCCCGGCCCTACGGGCGGGGAGCTGTTTTTT.

The genes are TRBV6-2 or TRBV6-3 and TRBJ1-1, with TRBD1 matching 7 bases. CDR3 length: 14 amino acids. Germline CDR1 and CDR2: MNHEY and SVGEGT. The junction had 15 bases not matched to a gene; V was cut back by 6 bases and J by 11 bases. This chain's CDR3 is CASSRSRSQGGAFF. In DNA, the CDR3 is TGTGCCAGCAGCAGATCGCGATCACAAGGGGGCGCTTTCTTT.